This TCR beta chain was identified in a study of OX40 agonist ivuxolimab in advanced cancers. At the level of the study: Among those enrolled, mean age was about 63 years (range about 23 to 79) and 82.7% were male. Study-wide findings and caveats: Antigens targeted by the expanded peripheral T cells were not determined.

Generated by immunoSEQ multiplex PCR, the TCRdb table keeps only in-frame clones and is missing some. The sample shows 38,000 or so clones, 89% of them seen only once. As concerns this clone: Its antigen is still unknown.

The sampling schedule covered blood at baseline, cycle 4 day 1, and cycle 7 day 1. The origin of this receptor is an adult with an advanced solid tumor such as melanoma, head and neck, liver or kidney cancer. The sequencing here drew on CD4+ or CD8+ T cells sorted from blood, taken in a trial of the OX40 agonist ivuxolimab.

CDR3 DNA: TGTGCCAGTAGTATCCCACGGACTAGTCCGAACAATGAGCAGTTCTTC. It codes for CASSIPRTSPNNEQFF. The chain is built from TRBV19 and TRBJ2-1, with 7 positions matching TRBD2. The CDR3 spans 16 residues. Germline loops: CDR1 LNHDA, CDR2 SQIVND (reference sequence). V trimming: 3 bases; J trimming: 5 bases; junction bases outside the gene matches: 10.